This TCR beta chain comes out of a study of post-analysis software for immune sequencing data. Note on this clonotype: Its antigen is as yet unknown.

Built from TCR beta cDNA, the libraries had unique molecular identifiers in them. Via MiXCR, TCRdb re-called the PCR reads, giving one row per CDR3 protein. The sample lists roughly 800,000 distinct CDR3 sequences; about 53% were seen once. V lost 4 bases to trimming and J lost 5 bases, with 14 bases between them. In germline, CDR1 is MNHNY, CDR2 SVGAGI (reference sequence). The CDR3 extends over 15 amino acids. General observations from the study: Strong same-batch co-clustering of samples appeared with F measure clustering. There were five or six TRBV segments more frequent in patients than controls, and TRBV5-6, TRBV5-1 and TRBV20-1 were among them.

The chain couples TRBV6-6 to TRBJ1-4; the D gene is possibly TRBD1 (5 bases). Specimen: blood. This TCR was sampled from a girl between 5 and 17 years old with multiple sclerosis. CDR3 amino acids: CASSSYGGYNEKLFF. CDR3 sequence (DNA): TGTGCCAGCAGTTCGTATGGGGGGTACAATGAAAAACTGTTTTTT.